Below, 24 T cell receptor beta chains from the same sample are listed, as sequenced in a study of CD8 T cells in ankylosing spondylitis. MiXCR, applied by TCRdb to the 5' RACE reads, yields one record per CDR3 protein. The table has 250,000 or so distinct CDR3 sequences, roughly a tenth seen once. Source material: blood, either unsorted or a sorted T cell fraction (not recorded which). The receptors derive from a male donor with ankylosing spondylitis or in good health (not recorded which).

This chain connects TRBV20-1 to TRBJ1-2, with a weak D call TRBD1 (6 bases). The ends were cut back, 0 bases at V and 4 bases at J, with 15 bases in the middle. CDR3 size: 15 residues. Germline CDR1 DFQATT, CDR2 SNEGSKA (reference sequence). The chain's CDR3 is CSARDINRDRYGYTF. The CDR3, as DNA: TGCAGTGCTAGAGATATCAACAGGGACCGCTATGGCTACACCTTC.

J is TRBJ2-5 and V is TRBV2, with D perhaps TRBD2 (6 bases). Germline lookup yields CDR1 SNHLY and CDR2 FYNNEI. The CDR3 totals 14 residues. V was cut by 7 bases and J by 2 bases, with 14 bases left in between. In nucleotides, the CDR3 is TGTGCCAGCACCCTAAGGAGGGCTCAAGAGACCCAGTACTTC. Translating gives CASTLRRAQETQYF.

This clonotype was counted at least ten times. This sequence joins TRBV20-1 and TRBJ2-3; no clear D. The V end was cut by 3 bases, the J end by 0 bases, with 7 bases between. The CDR3 covers 13 residues. The germline gives CDR1 DFQATT, CDR2 SNEGSKA (reference sequence). Here the CDR3 reads CSARPSSTDTQYF. The CDR3 nucleotides are TGCAGTGCTAGGCCGTCTAGCACAGATACGCAGTATTTT.

The table lists this clonotype with a few counts. A much larger clone lies a single base off, so this may be a read error. This sequence joins TRBV10-3 and TRBJ1-1; 8 bases are shared with TRBD1. CDR1 and CDR2 (germline): ENHRY, SYGVKD. This CDR3 contains 14 residues. CDR3 nucleotides: TGTACCATCAGTGGGGGACAGGAGACGACTGAAGCTTTCTTT. Amino acid sequence: CTISGGQETTEAFF.

This clonotype appeared many times. The chain employs TRBV9 and TRBJ2-3; 7 positions match TRBD2. Losses at the gene ends were 1 base for V and 0 bases for J; bases not matched to a gene: 5. From germline, CDR1 is SGDLS and CDR2 YYNGEE. This CDR3 is built from 16 residues. CDR3 in DNA: TGTGCCAGCAGCGTAACTGGCGGGGGAAGCACAGATACGCAGTATTTT. This translates into CASSVTGGGSTDTQYF.

In its sample, this clonotype was seen a few times. The V gene is TRBV30, the J gene TRBJ2-7; the match to TRBD1 covers 7 bases. The CDR3 has 14 residues. CDR1 and CDR2 from the germline V gene are GTSNPN and SVGIG (reference sequence). J lost 3 bases, V lost 2 bases, and 7 bases had no gene match. As DNA, the CDR3 is TGTGCCTGGAGTCCAGGGACAGAGATCTACGAGCAGTACTTC. Amino acid sequence: CAWSPGTEIYEQYF.

This clonotype has a count of ten or more. This chain uses TRBV12-3 or TRBV12-4 with TRBJ2-3; D possibly corresponds to TRBD1 (6 bases). The CDR3 is 14 amino acids. Deletions cut 7 bases from V and 2 bases from J, with 13 bases between. CDR3: CASILGGATDTQYF. In nucleotides, the CDR3 is TGTGCCAGCATCCTAGGGGGAGCCACAGATACGCAGTATTTT.

This chain links TRBV7-2 with TRBJ2-1; 8 positions agree with TRBD1. This CDR3 contains 14 residues. Germline V CDR1 and CDR2: SGHTA, FQGNSA. With V trimmed by 4 bases and J by 9 bases, 8 bases remained unmatched. CDR3 DNA: TGTGCCAGCAGCTGGAGAGGTACAGGGGGTGAGCAGTTCTTC. Translating gives CASSWRGTGGEQFF.

This clonotype was seen at least ten times. The gene calls are TRBV5-1 and TRBJ2-5; the D gene is possibly TRBD2 (6 bases). This CDR3 is 13 amino acids long. Germline loops: CDR1 SGHRS, CDR2 YFSETQ. Trimming cost V 1 base and J 4 bases, with 8 bases left between them. CDR3 sequence: CASSLYGRETQYF. The CDR3 DNA sequence: TGCGCCAGCAGCTTGTACGGGAGAGAGACCCAGTACTTC.

This clonotype was counted only a few times. A much larger clone differs from this one at a single base, so this may be a read error. The chain employs TRBV4-2 and TRBJ2-1; D is unclear. This CDR3 is 15 amino acids long. Germline CDR1 reads LGHNA; CDR2 reads YNFKEQ. This CDR3 is CVSSPTDGTYNEQFF. CDR3 sequence (DNA): TGTGTCAGCAGCCCCACCGACGGCACCTACAATGAGCAGTTCTTC.

This clonotype was detected ten times or more. The chain employs TRBV5-1 and TRBJ2-1; a weak D match, TRBD2 (6 bases). This CDR3 contains 14 residues. The V gene's germline CDR1 is SGHRS and CDR2 YFSETQ. V was trimmed by 4 bases and J by 3 bases, leaving 11 bases between them. The CDR3 sequence is CASSVQTSYNEQFF. For the CDR3, the DNA is TGCGCCAGCAGCGTACAGACTAGCTACAATGAGCAGTTCTTC.

V and J are TRBV18 and TRBJ2-7; TRBD1 matches at 9 bases. This CDR3 comprises 15 residues. Looked up from germline, CDR1 is KGHSH and CDR2 is LQKENI. Trimming took 3 bases from V and 6 from J; bases not matched to a gene: 9. The CDR3 DNA is TGTGCCAGCTCACCCAGAGACAGGGGGTGGACCGAGCAGTACTTC. It translates to CASSPRDRGWTEQYF.

The V and J genes are TRBV6-1 and TRBJ1-1; no clear D. Germline V CDR1 and CDR2: MNHNS, SASEGT. This CDR3 spans 13 amino acids. Trimming removed 6 bases at V and 2 bases at J, with 10 bases between. CDR3: CASSAERNTEAFF. The CDR3 bases are TGTGCCAGCAGCGCCGAAAGAAACACTGAAGCTTTCTTT.

The chain is built from TRBV3-1 and TRBJ1-2; 7 bases align to TRBD1. Germline-derived CDR1 and CDR2 are LGHDT and YNNKEL (reference sequence). The ends lost 2 bases at V and 4 bases at J; junction bases unmatched: 10. The CDR3 has 16 residues. The CDR3 sequence is CASSQLTGTDPYGYTF. Written as DNA, the CDR3 is TGTGCCAGCAGCCAACTTACCGGGACAGACCCCTATGGCTACACCTTC.

This clonotype was seen ten or more times. CDR3 amino acids: CASRPDRGLTGELFF. CDR3 DNA sequence: TGCGCCAGCAGACCCGACAGGGGGTTGACCGGGGAGCTGTTTTTT. The chain links TRBV5-1 to TRBJ2-2; 9 bases agree with TRBD1. The CDR3 runs 15 residues. From germline, CDR1 is SGHRS and CDR2 YFSETQ. Trimming took 5 bases from V and 5 from J; bases not matched to a gene: 7.

The chain combines TRBV20-1 with TRBJ2-2; TRBD1 matches 8 bases. CDR3 length: 16 residues. Germline V gene data show CDR1 as DFQATT and CDR2 as SNEGSKA (reference sequence). V was clipped by 0 bases and J by 5 bases; unmatched bases: 8. This chain's CDR3 is CSARDSRTGHTGELFF. The CDR3 coding sequence is TGCAGTGCTAGAGATAGCAGGACAGGGCATACCGGGGAGCTGTTTTTT.

The chain has TRBV30 and TRBJ2-3, with TRBD2 as a possible D gene (5 bases). V was shortened by 6 bases and J by 9 bases, with 13 bases between the two germline ends. The germline V gene has CDR1 GTSNPN and CDR2 SVGIG (reference sequence). The CDR3 is 11 residues long. This CDR3 is CACLSRGTQYF. As DNA, the CDR3 is TGTGCCTGCCTCTCCCGGGGAACGCAGTATTTT.

At least ten counts were recorded for this clonotype. The junction departs from the called germline gene at one end, perhaps through a read error. This chain joins TRBV5-1 and TRBJ2-1; 10 bases agree with TRBD2. The CDR3 is 16 residues long. Germline CDR1 is SGHRS and CDR2 is YFSETQ. As DNA, the CDR3 is TGCGTCAGCAGCGGGATTAGCGGGGGGCCCTACAATGAGCAGTTCTTC. This translates into CVSSGISGGPYNEQFF.

This clonotype has a count of ten or more. The rearrangement joins TRBV4-1 to TRBJ2-7; tentatively, D is TRBD2 (6 bases). Trimming shortened V by 0 bases and J by 6 bases, and 12 bases separated the two germline ends. This CDR3 is 14 amino acids long. Germline V CDR1 and CDR2: MGHRA, YSYEKL. This CDR3 reads CASSQDGSGLEQYF. CDR3 bases: TGCGCCAGCAGCCAAGATGGTAGCGGTCTCGAGCAGTACTTC.

In this sample, this clonotype turned up many times. This rearrangement joins TRBV29-1 to TRBJ2-2; the match to TRBD1 covers 9 bases. J gave up 6 bases and V 7 bases, and 3 bases lay outside the gene matches. The germline V gene has CDR1 SQVTM and CDR2 ANQGSEA. The CDR3 has 12 amino acids. CDR3 region: CSADRGAGELFF. For the CDR3, the DNA is TGCAGCGCCGACAGGGGGGCCGGGGAGCTGTTTTTT.

This clonotype was seen at least ten times. CDR3 region: CASSPTSGTLGEQYF. CDR3 DNA: TGTGCCAGCAGCCCGACTAGCGGGACCCTCGGGGAGCAGTATTTT. The rearrangement uses TRBV12-3 or TRBV12-4 and TRBJ2-3, with 11 nucleotides matching TRBD2. The CDR3 loop spans 15 amino acids. Losses at the gene ends were 6 bases for V and 11 bases for J; bases not matched to a gene: 13.

This clonotype was counted ten times or more. This chain links TRBV3-1 with TRBJ1-2; 7 nucleotides agree with TRBD1. The germline V gene has CDR1 LGHDT and CDR2 YNNKEL (reference sequence). V was clipped by 5 bases and J by 2 bases; unmatched bases: 5. The CDR3 is made up of 14 amino acids. The CDR3 region has the DNA TGTGCCAGCAGCTACCGGACAGGCAACTATGGCTACACCTTC. This codes for CASSYRTGNYGYTF.

Of note for this clonotype: Relative to the germline gene, one junction end is altered; a read error may explain this. This chain uses TRBV11-3 with TRBJ2-5, with 8 bases that match TRBD1. Germline CDR1 reads SGHNT; CDR2 reads YENEEA. The CDR3 has 16 amino acids. Here the CDR3 reads CASSLNDRGLQETRYF. The CDR3 DNA sequence: TGTGCCAGCAGCCTAAACGACAGGGGTCTTCAAGAGACCCGGTACTTC.

This chain joins TRBV20-1 and TRBJ2-3; D may be TRBD1 or TRBD2 (6 bases each). CDR1 and CDR2 from the germline V gene are DFQATT and SNEGSKA (reference sequence). The V and J ends lost 0 bases and 2 bases respectively, with 15 bases between them. The CDR3 covers 16 residues. Written as DNA, the CDR3 is TGCAGTGCTAGAGATCCCGGGGGCCCCTCCACAGATACGCAGTATTTT. Protein: CSARDPGGPSTDTQYF.